This T cell receptor beta chain was identified during a study of blood T cell repertoires in COVID-19. Germline-derived CDR1 and CDR2 are LNHDA and SQIVND (reference sequence). The CDR3 consists of 18 residues. Between the trimmed V and J ends, which lost 0 bases and 1 base, there was a span of 16 bases. TCRdb's table, derived via immunoSEQ multiplex PCR, lists solely in-frame clones and lacks some. The sample records under 140,000 clones, approximately 90% being singletons. This clonotype was obtained from a woman aged 45 to 65 with acute or convalescent COVID-19. The sample comprised peripheral blood. The chain joins TRBV19 to TRBJ1-5, with D possibly being TRBD1 (5 bases). CDR3 protein: CASSIDAPGRASNQPQHF. The CDR3 DNA sequence: TGTGCCAGTAGTATAGACGCTCCGGGCAGGGCCAGCAATCAGCCCCAGCATTTT.